Listed here are 20 T cell receptor beta chains from one sample, sequenced in a study of CD8+CD57+ T cells in acquired aplastic anemia. The use of genomic DNA as template underpinned the TCR beta VDJ and CDR3 profiling. TCRdb reanalysed the reads using MiXCR and keeps one entry per CDR3 protein. The table shows under 200,000 distinct CDR3 sequences, with roughly 40% occurring only once. The sequenced sample was sorted CD4+, CD8+, or CD8+CD57+ T cells (not recorded which) from PBMCs. All receptors derive from a human donor in good health.

This clonotype was seen only a few times. The rearrangement joins TRBV29-1 to TRBJ1-2; D not resolved. This CDR3 has 11 amino acids. V was shortened by 6 bases and J by 2 bases, with 7 bases between the two germline ends. The germline CDR1 and CDR2 sequences are SQVTM and ANQGSEA. CDR3 sequence reads: CSVDVNYGYTF. The CDR3, as DNA: TGCAGCGTGGACGTGAACTATGGCTACACCTTC.

At least ten counts were recorded for this clonotype. V gene TRBV20-1 combines with J gene TRBJ1-4; no definite D call. With 6 bases removed from V and 7 bases from J, the gap between germline ends came to 12 bases. Looked up from germline, CDR1 is DFQATT and CDR2 is SNEGSKA (reference sequence). The CDR3 totals 12 residues. The CDR3 DNA is TGCAGTGCCCCCGAGATTGGTGAAAAACTGTTTTTT. Residues: CSAPEIGEKLFF.

J is TRBJ1-2 and V is TRBV29-1; a possible D gene is TRBD1 (6 bases). The ends were cut back, 5 bases at V and 4 bases at J, with 23 bases in the middle. Looked up from germline, CDR1 is SQVTM and CDR2 is ANQGSEA. The length of the CDR3 is 16 residues. CDR3 loop: CSVYLQGGDLLYGYTF. The CDR3 coding sequence is TGCAGCGTTTACCTACAGGGAGGAGATCTACTCTATGGCTACACCTTC. The full variable domain, its missing parts supplied by reference TRBV29-1 and TRBJ1-2, is SAVISQKPSRDICQRGTSLTIQCQVDSQVTMMFWYRQQPGQSLTLIATANQGSEATYESGFVIDKFPISRPNLTFSTLTVSNMSPEDSSIYLCSVYLQGGDLLYGYTFGSGTRLTVV.

V gene TRBV19 combines with J gene TRBJ2-7, with D possibly being TRBD1 (5 bases). The V end was cut by 6 bases, the J end by 3 bases, with 15 bases between. CDR3 length: 14 amino acids. Per the germline V gene, CDR1 is LNHDA and CDR2 is SQIVND (reference sequence). The CDR3: CASSRTNNFYEQYF. CDR3 sequence (DNA): TGTGCCAGTAGCCGGACAAACAACTTCTACGAGCAGTACTTC.

This clonotype was seen a few times. The rearrangement links TRBV18 to TRBJ1-5; 7 positions match TRBD1. V shed 2 bases and J 3 bases; nucleotides not matched to a gene: 10. Germline CDR1 is KGHSH and CDR2 is LQKENI. The CDR3 is 17 residues long. In DNA form, the CDR3 reads TGTGCCAGCTCACCAAGGGGGCTGATGACCTACAATCAGCCCCAGCATTTT. It specifies CASSPRGLMTYNQPQHF.

The rearrangement links TRBV7-9 to TRBJ1-5; D not certain. In germline, CDR1 is SEHNR, CDR2 FQNEAQ (reference sequence). CDR3 size: 11 residues. Trimming took off 1 base at V and 10 bases at J, with 5 bases between the two ends. CDR3 DNA: TGTGCCAGCAGCTTAGTGGAACCCCAGCATTTT. Amino acids: CASSLVEPQHF.

The sample holds one count of this clonotype. This sequence may be a read error, since a much larger clone differs from it by one base. This chain uses TRBV7-2 with TRBJ2-1; D ambiguous. With 0 bases removed from V and 3 bases from J, the gap between germline ends came to 9 bases. This CDR3 has 15 residues. Germline V CDR1 and CDR2: SGHTA, FQGNSA. The CDR3 is CASSLAEVYYNEQFF. CDR3 bases: TGTGCCAGCAGCTTAGCGGAAGTCTACTACAATGAGCAGTTCTTC. Variable domain in full (rest from reference TRBV7-2 and TRBJ2-1): GAGVSQSPSNKVTEKGKDVELRCDPISGHTALYWYRQSLGQGLEFLIYFQGNSAPDKSGLPSDRFSAERTGGSVSTLTIQRTQQEDSAVYLCASSLAEVYYNEQFFGPGTRLTVL.

The chain employs TRBV9 and TRBJ2-3, with no clear D. The V end lost 3 bases, the J end lost 4 bases, and 15 bases lay between the germline ends. CDR1 and CDR2 from the germline V gene are SGDLS and YYNGEE. The CDR3 has 15 residues. The CDR3 reads CASSETALGADTQYF. The CDR3 DNA sequence: TGTGCCAGCAGCGAGACTGCCCTTGGAGCAGATACGCAGTATTTT. The full variable domain, rest sourced from reference TRBV9 and TRBJ2-3, is DSGVTQTPKHLITATGQRVTLRCSPRSGDLSVYWYQQSLDQGLQFLIQYYNGEERAKGNILERFSAQQFPDLHSELNLSSLELGDSALYFCASSETALGADTQYFGPGTRLTVL.

V gene TRBV10-2 combines with J gene TRBJ1-1, with no clear D. The CDR3 contains 14 residues. V lost 4 bases and J lost 1, with 10 bases in between. Germline V CDR1 and CDR2: WSHSY, SAAADI. CDR3 region: CASSGREPNTEAFF. In DNA form, the CDR3 reads TGCGCCAGCAGTGGCCGTGAACCGAACACTGAAGCTTTCTTT.

The rearrangement joins TRBV9 to TRBJ2-1, with TRBD2 matching 12 bases. The germline V gene encodes CDR1 SGDLS and CDR2 YYNGEE. CDR3 length equals 18 residues. V shed 2 bases and J 7 bases; nucleotides not matched to a gene: 13. DNA for the CDR3: TGTGCCAGCAGCGTGAGCCCTCCTCCGGGACTAGCGGGTAATGAGCAGTTCTTC. Protein product: CASSVSPPPGLAGNEQFF.

This clonotype has a count of ten or more. This chain uses TRBV6-1 with TRBJ2-7, with no clear D. The CDR3 totals 15 residues. V shed 0 bases and J shed 3 bases, with 12 bases lying between them. The germline V gene encodes CDR1 MNHNS and CDR2 SASEGT. CDR3 sequence reads: CASSEASPAFYEQYF. CDR3 in DNA: TGTGCCAGCAGTGAAGCCTCCCCCGCATTCTACGAGCAGTACTTC.

This clonotype has ten or more counts. The rearrangement links TRBV24-1 to TRBJ2-6, with TRBD2 as a possible D gene (6 bases). With 6 bases removed from V and 0 bases from J, the gap between germline ends came to 17 bases. This CDR3 is 18 amino acids long. Germline V lookup: CDR1 KGHDR, CDR2 SFDVKD. CDR3 sequence: CATSSFGTDVSGANVLTF. The CDR3 DNA follows: TGTGCCACCAGTTCTTTTGGGACTGACGTCTCTGGGGCCAACGTCCTGACTTTC.

This clonotype was observed at least ten times. At one end, the junction sequence differs from germline, possibly due to a read error. V and J are TRBV7-7 and TRBJ2-3, with 8 bases aligning to TRBD2. The CDR3 consists of 17 residues. Germline CDR1 reads SSHAT; CDR2 reads FNYEAQ (reference sequence). The CDR3 coding sequence is TGTGCTAGCAGCTTAAATAGCGGGGCGGCTAGCACAGATACGCAGTATTTT. This gives the protein CASSLNSGAASTDTQYF. Full variable domain (missing parts from reference TRBV7-7 and TRBJ2-3): GAGVSQSPRYKVTKRGQDVTLRCDPISSHATLYWYQQALGQGPEFLTYFNYEAQPDKSGLPSDRFSAERPEGSISTLTIQRTEQRDSAMYRCASSLNSGAASTDTQYFGPGTRLTVL.

This clonotype was recorded at least ten times. This chain uses TRBV20-1 with TRBJ2-7; the match to TRBD2 covers 14 bases. Germline CDR1 DFQATT, CDR2 SNEGSKA (reference sequence). This CDR3 is built from 15 residues. V dropped 5 bases and J dropped 3; count of bases not matched to a gene: 6. CDR3 protein: CSAPGTSGSVYEQYF. In nucleotides, the CDR3 is TGCAGTGCTCCTGGGACTAGCGGGAGTGTCTACGAGCAGTACTTC.

This clonotype showed up just once. This sequence joins TRBV6-1 and TRBJ2-1; D is ambiguous. Germline V gene sequence: CDR1 MNHNS, CDR2 SASEGT. Trimming removed 6 bases at V and 0 bases at J, with 9 bases between. The CDR3 spans 14 residues. The CDR3 sequence: CASRPPGSYNEQFF. Here the CDR3 DNA reads TGTGCCAGCAGACCCCCGGGCTCCTACAATGAGCAGTTCTTC.

The genes are TRBV19 and TRBJ1-2, with a tentative D call TRBD1 (5 bases). The CDR3 is 12 amino acids. Trimming cost V 7 bases and J 4 bases, with 10 bases left between them. The germline CDR1 and CDR2 sequences are LNHDA and SQIVND (reference sequence). The CDR3 spells CASKTEIYGYTF. The CDR3 DNA sequence: TGTGCCAGTAAGACAGAAATCTATGGCTACACCTTC.

CDR3 loop: CATSRGGGKLFF. As DNA, the CDR3 is TGTGCCACCAGCAGAGGAGGGGGAAAACTGTTTTTT. The chain employs TRBV15 and TRBJ1-4; tentative D call: TRBD1 (6 bases). Deletions cut 1 base from V and 10 bases from J, with 7 bases between. This CDR3 contains 12 residues. Looked up from germline, CDR1 is LNHNV and CDR2 is YYDKDF (reference sequence).

The J gene is TRBJ2-1, the V gene TRBV2, with 7 bases that match TRBD1. CDR3 length: 14 residues. J was trimmed by 6 bases and V by 6 bases; bases with no gene match: 8. Germline lookup yields CDR1 SNHLY and CDR2 FYNNEI. This chain's CDR3 is CASRVRGTPNEQFF. CDR3 coding DNA: TGTGCCAGCAGAGTCAGGGGGACCCCCAATGAGCAGTTCTTC.

This chain joins TRBV19 and TRBJ1-2; D unclear. This CDR3 is 21 amino acids long. CDR1 is LNHDA, CDR2 SQIVND, per germline (reference sequence). V was trimmed by 2 bases and J by 5 bases, leaving 33 bases between them. The CDR3 DNA reads as TGTGCCAGTAGTATATCCTCACGCCGACAATCAGCGGGCGACCCTCGATATGGCTACACCTTC. Amino acids: CASSISSRRQSAGDPRYGYTF.

This chain connects TRBV27 to TRBJ2-7; no reliable D call. Germline-derived CDR1 and CDR2 are MNHEY and SMNVEV (reference sequence). With 5 bases removed from V and 0 bases from J, the gap between germline ends came to 20 bases. The CDR3 runs to 17 residues. CDR3 DNA: TGTGCCAGCAGTCCCCGCCCCAGAGGATTGGTCTCCTACGAGCAGTACTTC. As protein: CASSPRPRGLVSYEQYF.